The 26 T cell receptor beta chains listed next were all sequenced from one sample in a study of T cells after yellow fever vaccination. MiXCR, applied by TCRdb to the 5' RACE reads, yields one record per CDR3 protein. The table includes over 300,000 distinct CDR3 sequences, 4.1% detected once. The specimen comprised PBMCs, sampled 5 days after the yellow fever booster vaccination. Source of these receptors: a man younger than 35 who received the YFV17D yellow fever vaccine.

This clonotype came up a few times. The chain joins TRBV6-2 or TRBV6-3 to TRBJ1-5; tentatively, D is TRBD1 (5 bases). Trimming removed 5 bases from V and 0 bases from J, with 17 bases in between. The CDR3 consists of 17 residues. CDR1 and CDR2 (germline): MNHEY, SVGEGT. The CDR3 spells CASSTAVRDPSNQPQHF. The CDR3 nucleotides are TGTGCCAGCAGTACCGCGGTCAGGGACCCTAGCAATCAGCCCCAGCATTTT.

Many counts were recorded for this clonotype. This chain joins TRBV7-3 and TRBJ1-3, with D unresolved. Germline loops: CDR1 SGHTA, CDR2 FQGTGA. CDR3 length: 16 amino acids. V lost 1 base and J lost 0, with 10 bases in between. This CDR3 reads CASSLIPAGSGNTIYF. In DNA form, the CDR3 reads TGTGCCAGCAGCTTAATACCGGCAGGCTCTGGAAACACCATATATTTT.

This clonotype has a handful of counts. The chain uses TRBV20-1 and TRBJ2-7; D possibly uses TRBD1 or TRBD2 (6 bases each). There are 14 residues in the CDR3. Per the germline V gene, CDR1 is DFQATT and CDR2 is SNEGSKA (reference sequence). Between the trimmed V and J ends, which lost 5 bases and 0 bases, there was a span of 14 bases. The CDR3: CSALQGGSSYEQYF. CDR3 DNA: TGCAGTGCTCTTCAAGGGGGGAGCTCCTACGAGCAGTACTTC.

The rearrangement joins TRBV7-2 to TRBJ1-5; TRBD1 might be the D (5 bases). Trimming cost V 4 bases and J 7 bases, with 14 bases left between them. The CDR3 covers 14 residues. In germline, CDR1 is SGHTA, CDR2 FQGNSA. The CDR3 DNA follows: TGTGCCAGCAGCTCAAACAGAGGGGAGCAGCCCCAGCATTTT. Amino acids: CASSSNRGEQPQHF.

The chain has TRBV5-1 and TRBJ2-7; 7 bases agree with TRBD1. CDR1 and CDR2 (germline): SGHRS, YFSETQ. This CDR3 has 15 amino acids. After removal of 4 bases from V and 4 bases from J, the junction contained 11 bases not matched to a gene. Written as DNA, the CDR3 is TGCGCCAGCAGCACTACCCCAGGGGGATCGTACGAGCAGTACTTC. Translated: CASSTTPGGSYEQYF.

This chain uses TRBV7-3 with TRBJ1-5, with D uncertain. The CDR3 sequence is 13 residues long. Trimming took off 0 bases at V and 4 bases at J, with 4 bases between the two ends. CDR1 and CDR2 from the germline V gene are SGHTA and FQGTGA. The CDR3 coding sequence is TGTGCCAGCAGCTTAACGTTAAATCAGCCCCAGCATTTT. Protein product: CASSLTLNQPQHF.

V usage is TRBV18 and J usage is TRBJ2-3; perhaps TRBD2 as D (5 bases). V lost 4 bases to trimming and J lost 4 bases, with 9 bases between them. The CDR3 runs 13 residues. Looked up from germline, CDR1 is KGHSH and CDR2 is LQKENI. CDR3 bases: TGTGCCAGCTCACTTGGAGGACCAGATACGCAGTATTTT. This encodes CASSLGGPDTQYF.

This clonotype was seen a few times. The rearrangement links TRBV7-2 to TRBJ1-2, with a possible D match to TRBD1 (6 bases). Per germline, CDR1 SGHTA and CDR2 FQGNSA. The CDR3 loop spans 15 amino acids. V lost 1 base, J lost 4 bases, and 13 bases lay in between. This chain's CDR3 is CASSLGPGAFYGYTF. CDR3 DNA sequence: TGTGCCAGCAGCTTAGGTCCGGGGGCGTTCTATGGCTACACCTTC.

This clonotype was seen at least ten times. The chain links TRBV6-5 to TRBJ1-5; the D is unclear. V lost 0 bases, J lost 2 bases, and 8 bases lay in between. This CDR3 has 15 residues. CDR1 and CDR2 (germline): MNHEY, SVGAGI. The CDR3 is CASSYSLGRNQPQHF. The CDR3 DNA reads TGTGCCAGCAGTTACTCACTTGGCCGCAATCAGCCCCAGCATTTT.

The chain carries TRBV10-3 and TRBJ2-2; D gene ambiguous. V was cut by 3 bases and J by 1 base, with 9 bases left in between. Germline values: CDR1 ENHRY, CDR2 SYGVKD. The CDR3 length is 15 residues. The CDR3 sequence is CAISDDRMNTGELFF. For the CDR3, the DNA is TGTGCCATCAGTGATGACCGGATGAACACCGGGGAGCTGTTTTTT.

A few counts support this clonotype. This chain uses TRBV5-1 with TRBJ2-3, with TRBD2 matching over 12 bases. The CDR3 covers 14 residues. The V gene's germline CDR1 is SGHRS and CDR2 YFSETQ. J lost 5 bases, V lost 7 bases, and 5 bases had no gene match. CDR3 sequence (DNA): TGCGCCAGCTGGACTAGCGGGGTAAGAGATACGCAGTATTTT. Its translation: CASWTSGVRDTQYF.

In this sample, this clonotype turned up a few times. The rearrangement uses TRBV6-1 and TRBJ2-3; D tentatively reads TRBD1 or TRBD2 (5 bases each). The CDR3 loop spans 14 amino acids. Trimming removed 8 bases at V and 4 bases at J, with 16 bases between. The V gene's germline CDR1 is MNHNS and CDR2 SASEGT. The chain's CDR3 is CASGGRGLSDTQYF. DNA of the CDR3: TGTGCCAGCGGAGGACGGGGCTTATCAGATACGCAGTATTTT.

This clonotype was detected only a few times. The rearrangement uses TRBV18 and TRBJ2-5, with D possibly being TRBD2 (6 bases). Trimming cost V 2 bases and J 2 bases, with 12 bases left between them. CDR1 and CDR2 (germline): KGHSH, LQKENI. There are 15 residues in the CDR3. The CDR3 DNA is TGTGCCAGCTCACCATACTTCCGGGAGCAAGAGACCCAGTACTTC. Translation: CASSPYFREQETQYF. Complete variable domain (other parts from reference TRBV18 and TRBJ2-5): NAGVMQNPRHLVRRRGQEARLRCSPMKGHSHVYWYRQLPEEGLKFMVYLQKENIIDESGMPKERFSAEFPKEGPSILRIQQVVRGDSAAYFCASSPYFREQETQYFGPGTRLLVL.

This CDR3 reads CASSTRTGIEQFF. DNA of the CDR3: TGTGCCAGCAGCACTCGTACAGGGATTGAGCAGTTCTTC. The rearrangement uses TRBV7-9 and TRBJ2-1; perhaps TRBD1 as D (6 bases). CDR3 length: 13 amino acids. Trimming shortened V by 5 bases and J by 9 bases, and 14 bases separated the two germline ends. CDR1 is SEHNR and CDR2 is FQNEAQ in the germline V gene (reference sequence). Supplemented by reference TRBV7-9 and TRBJ2-1, the full variable domain reads DTGVSQNPRHKITKRGQNVTFRCDPISEHNRLYWYRQTLGQGPEFLTYFQNEAQLEKSRLLSDRFSAERPKGSFSTLEIQRTEQGDSAMYLCASSTRTGIEQFFGPGTRLTVL.

Many counts were recorded for this clonotype. This rearrangement joins TRBV7-2 to TRBJ2-1; D is uncertain. The CDR3 spans 13 residues. The ends were cut back, 1 base at V and 7 bases at J, with 8 bases in the middle. Germline CDR1 reads SGHTA; CDR2 reads FQGNSA. The CDR3 sequence is CASSLGLLNEQFF. For the CDR3, the DNA is TGTGCCAGCAGCTTAGGGCTCCTTAATGAGCAGTTCTTC.

The V call is TRBV6-2 or TRBV6-3, the J call TRBJ2-1, with 8 bases aligning to TRBD1. V was clipped by 1 base and J by 5 bases; unmatched bases: 4. The CDR3 has 15 amino acids. Germline CDR1 reads MNHEY; CDR2 reads SVGEGT. CDR3 DNA sequence: TGTGCCAGCAGTTACTTCAGGGGGCGCAACAATGAGCAGTTCTTC. Its translation is CASSYFRGRNNEQFF.

V is TRBV5-1 and J is TRBJ1-2; a possible D gene is TRBD1 (5 bases). Germline V CDR1 and CDR2: SGHRS, YFSETQ. The length of the CDR3 is 13 residues. With 4 bases removed from V and 1 base from J, the gap between germline ends came to 8 bases. The CDR3 nucleotides are TGCGCCAGCAGCGTGGACATTAACTATGGCTACACCTTC. Translated, it gives CASSVDINYGYTF.

CDR3 sequence reads: CATRASGGTSSYEQYV. The CDR3 region has the DNA TGTGCCACCCGGGCTAGCGGGGGGACATCCTCCTACGAGCAGTACGTC. J is TRBJ2-7 and V is TRBV24-1, with 11 bases lining up with TRBD2. This CDR3 region has 16 residues. Germline assignment: CDR1 KGHDR and CDR2 SFDVKD. V lost 9 bases to trimming and J lost 0 bases; unmatched junction nucleotides: 9.

V is TRBV7-8 and J is TRBJ1-5; TRBD1 is a possible D gene (6 bases). Germline CDR1 is SGHVS and CDR2 is FQNEAQ. This CDR3 contains 14 residues. V was cut by 2 bases and J by 5 bases, with 10 bases left in between. The CDR3 loop reads CASSLTGWYQPQHF. For the CDR3, the DNA is TGTGCCAGCAGCTTAACAGGGTGGTATCAGCCCCAGCATTTT.

This clonotype has only a few counts. The V gene is TRBV11-2, the J gene TRBJ1-2; TRBD1 might be the D (6 bases). Germline V gene sequence: CDR1 SGHAT, CDR2 FQNNGV. This CDR3 contains 16 residues. Trimming removed 5 bases from V and 4 bases from J, with 20 bases in between. The CDR3 reads CASSAAGDGGIYGYTF. DNA of the CDR3: TGTGCCAGCAGCGCAGCAGGGGACGGCGGGATCTATGGCTACACCTTC.

This clonotype was found many times. One end of the junction varies from germline; a read error may be responsible. The rearrangement joins TRBV5-1 to TRBJ1-1; 9 bases align to TRBD1. Per germline, CDR1 SGHRS and CDR2 YFSETQ. The CDR3 contains 14 residues. The CDR3 loop reads CASSLDRGNTEAFF. CDR3 in DNA: TGCGCCAGCAGTTTGGACAGGGGGAACACTGAAGCTTTCTTT.

This CDR3 is CASRSSGGALKETQYF. Here the CDR3 DNA reads TGTGCCAGTAGGTCTAGCGGGGGAGCTCTCAAAGAGACCCAGTACTTC. This chain connects TRBV19 to TRBJ2-5; 10 bases agree with TRBD2. The V segment lost 6 bases and the J segment 3 bases; nucleotides outside the gene matches: 10. The V gene's germline CDR1 is LNHDA and CDR2 SQIVND (reference sequence). The CDR3 totals 16 residues.

The chain joins TRBV11-2 to TRBJ1-1; possibly TRBD1 for D (6 bases). Germline CDR1 SGHAT, CDR2 FQNNGV. The V and J ends lost 1 base and 11 bases respectively, with 20 bases between them. CDR3 length equals 15 residues. CDR3 in amino acids: CASSLGLGAGDSAFF. In DNA, the CDR3 is TGTGCCAGCAGCTTAGGATTGGGGGCAGGGGATTCGGCTTTCTTT.

Ten or more counts support this clonotype. The CDR3 region has the DNA TGTGCCAGCAGCCTCACGCGACAGGGTACCTACAATGAGCAGTTCTTC. This gives the protein CASSLTRQGTYNEQFF. The chain uses TRBV11-2 and TRBJ2-1; 7 bases are shared with TRBD1. This CDR3 is 16 amino acids long. CDR1 SGHAT and CDR2 FQNNGV come from the germline V gene. V trimming: 5 bases; J trimming: 2 bases; junction bases outside the gene matches: 9.

Concerning this clonotype itself: A clone one base away is much larger, so this may be a read error. The chain combines TRBV5-1 with TRBJ2-5; TRBD1 might be the D (6 bases). Trimming removed 7 bases at V and 9 bases at J, with 19 bases between. The germline CDR1 and CDR2 sequences are SGHRS and YFSETQ. CDR3 size: 13 residues. CDR3: CASGPETGLAQYF. The CDR3 coding sequence is TGCGCCAGCGGTCCCGAGACAGGTCTAGCCCAGTACTTC.

This clonotype has a handful of counts. The chain uses TRBV7-2 and TRBJ2-3, with 13 bases that match TRBD2. The V and J ends lost 1 base and 3 bases, in that order; junction bases with no gene match: 7. There are 18 residues in the CDR3. Per germline, CDR1 SGHTA and CDR2 FQGNSA. The CDR3 nucleotides are TGTGCCAGCAGCTTAGAACTAGCGGGGGGGCCCTGGACAGATACGCAGTATTTT. Protein: CASSLELAGGPWTDTQYF.